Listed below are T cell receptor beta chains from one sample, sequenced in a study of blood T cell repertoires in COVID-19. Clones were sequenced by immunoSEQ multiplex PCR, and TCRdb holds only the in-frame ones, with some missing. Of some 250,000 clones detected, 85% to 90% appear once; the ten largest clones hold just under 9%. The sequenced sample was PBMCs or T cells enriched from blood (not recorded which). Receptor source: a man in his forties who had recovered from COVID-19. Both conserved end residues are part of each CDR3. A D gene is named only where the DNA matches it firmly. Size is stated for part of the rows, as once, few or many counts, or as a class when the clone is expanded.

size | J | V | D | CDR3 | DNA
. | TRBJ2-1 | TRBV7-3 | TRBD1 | CASSLQPGGQMNEQFF | TGTGCCAGCAGCTTACAGCCAGGGGGCCAGATGAATGAGCAGTTCTTC
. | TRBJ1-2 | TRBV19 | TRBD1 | CASKTTGGPTNYGYTF | TGTGCCAGTAAAACGACAGGGGGCCCCACTAACTATGGCTACACCTTC
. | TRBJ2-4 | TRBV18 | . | CASSHRQKEGSIQYF | TGTGCCAGCTCACACCGACAGAAAGAAGGAAGCATTCAGTACTTC
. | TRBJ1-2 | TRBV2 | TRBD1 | CASSDHAIQGHYGYTF | TGTGCCAGCAGCGACCATGCTATACAGGGGCACTATGGCTACACCTTC
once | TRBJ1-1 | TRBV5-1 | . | CASSLGSTAEAFF | TGCGCCAGCAGCTTGGGTTCGACAGCTGAAGCTTTCTTT
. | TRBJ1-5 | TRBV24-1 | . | CATSDPPDRGNTLVNQPQHF | TGTGCCACCAGTGATCCCCCAGACAGAGGTAATACCCTTGTCAATCAGCCCCAGCATTTT
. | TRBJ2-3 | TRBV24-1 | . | CATSDPSTDTQYF | TGTGCCACCAGTGACCCTAGCACAGATACGCAGTATTTT
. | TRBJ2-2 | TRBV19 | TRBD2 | CASRGSGRGVGELFF | TGTGCCAGTAGGGGAAGCGGGAGGGGTGTAGGGGAGCTGTTTTTT
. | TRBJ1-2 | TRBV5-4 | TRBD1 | CASSFRTGDYGYTF | TGTGCCAGCAGCTTCCGAACAGGGGACTATGGCTACACCTTC
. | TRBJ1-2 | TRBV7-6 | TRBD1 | CASSLGTGGRWSNYGYTF | TGTGCCAGCAGCTTAGGGACAGGGGGCAGATGGTCGAACTATGGCTACACCTTC
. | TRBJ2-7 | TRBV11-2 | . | CASSLGTATYEQYF | TGTGCCAGCAGCTTAGGGACAGCTACCTACGAGCAGTACTTC
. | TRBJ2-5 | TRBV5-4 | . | CASSSRGASGQETQYF | TGTGCCAGCAGTTCCCGGGGGGCTAGCGGTCAAGAGACCCAGTACTTC
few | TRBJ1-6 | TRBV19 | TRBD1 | CASTQQGADSPLHF | TGTGCCAGTACTCAACAGGGGGCGGATTCACCCCTCCACTTT
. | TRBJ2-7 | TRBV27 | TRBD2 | CASSPRLAGVHEQYF | TGTGCCAGCAGTCCCCGACTAGCGGGAGTACACGAGCAGTACTTC
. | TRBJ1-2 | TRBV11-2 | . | CASSLAVRENGYTF | TGTGCCAGCAGCTTAGCTGTCCGGGAAAACGGCTACACCTTC
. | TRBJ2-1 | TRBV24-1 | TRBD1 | CATSGGQGSSYNEQFF | TGTGCCACCAGTGGTGGACAGGGTAGCTCCTACAATGAGCAGTTCTTC
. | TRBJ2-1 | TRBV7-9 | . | CASSPRTQRTYNEQFF | TGTGCCAGCAGCCCGCGGACACAGAGAACGTACAATGAGCAGTTCTTC
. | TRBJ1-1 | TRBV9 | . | CASGGFGQMNTEAFF | TGTGCTAGCGGGGGTTTCGGACAGATGAACACTGAAGCTTTCTTT
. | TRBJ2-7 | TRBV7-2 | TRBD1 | CASSFGQGIYEQYF | TGTGCCAGCAGCTTTGGACAGGGGATCTACGAGCAGTACTTC
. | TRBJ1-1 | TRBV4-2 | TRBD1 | CASSQAGTADLTEAFF | TGTGCCAGCAGCCAAGCGGGGACAGCCGACTTGACTGAAGCTTTCTTT
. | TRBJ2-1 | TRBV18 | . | CASSPEGGAGHEQFF | TGTGCCAGCTCACCAGAGGGAGGTGCAGGACATGAGCAGTTCTTC
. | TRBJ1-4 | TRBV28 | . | CASSSPSGRGRSNEKLFF | TGTGCCAGCAGTTCGCCTTCCGGGCGGGGGAGGTCTAATGAAAAACTGTTTTTT
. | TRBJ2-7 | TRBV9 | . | CASSARGSGEQYF | TGTGCCAGCAGCGCGAGAGGGTCGGGGGAGCAGTACTTC
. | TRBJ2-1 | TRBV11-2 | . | CASSRLIVLAEDEQFF | TGTGCCAGCAGCCGCCTAATTGTGCTAGCTGAAGATGAGCAGTTCTTC
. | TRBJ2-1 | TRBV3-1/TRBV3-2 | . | CASSQDKWPYNEQFF | TGTGCCAGCAGCCAAGATAAGTGGCCTTACAATGAGCAGTTCTTC
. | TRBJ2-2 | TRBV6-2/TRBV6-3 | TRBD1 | CASSSRDRGGNTGELFF | TGTGCCAGCAGTTCCCGGGACAGGGGGGGAAACACCGGGGAGCTGTTTTTT
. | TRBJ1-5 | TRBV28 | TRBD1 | CASSLAGQGVSQPQHF | TGTGCCAGCAGTCTGGCGGGACAGGGGGTTAGTCAGCCCCAGCATTTT
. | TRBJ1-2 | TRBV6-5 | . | CASSYWSGKDYGYTF | TGTGCCAGCAGTTACTGGTCAGGGAAGGACTATGGCTACACCTTC
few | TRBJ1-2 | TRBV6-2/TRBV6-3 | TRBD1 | CASSYPGQGAVSSGYTF | TGTGCCAGCAGTTACCCTGGACAGGGGGCCGTTTCTTCTGGCTACACCTTC
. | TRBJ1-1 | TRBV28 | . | CASRLTTGKIEAFF | TGTGCCAGCAGACTAACGACAGGAAAGATTGAAGCTTTCTTT
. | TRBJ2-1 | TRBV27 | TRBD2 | CASSLAGGVEQFF | TGTGCCAGCAGCTTAGCGGGAGGCGTTGAGCAGTTCTTC
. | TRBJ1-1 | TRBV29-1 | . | CSVSQTLNTEAFF | TGCAGCGTTTCGCAGACACTGAACACTGAAGCTTTCTTT
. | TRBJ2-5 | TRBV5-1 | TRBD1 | CASSPTTGPSRYF | TGCGCCAGCAGCCCGACGACAGGGCCATCCCGGTACTTC
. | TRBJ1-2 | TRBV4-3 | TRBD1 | CASSLAEGTGGRYGYTF | TGCGCCAGCAGCCTCGCCGAGGGGACAGGTGGCCGCTATGGCTACACCTTC
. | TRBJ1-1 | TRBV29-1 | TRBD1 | CSVARQGNTEAFF | TGCAGCGTTGCCAGACAGGGGAACACTGAAGCTTTCTTT
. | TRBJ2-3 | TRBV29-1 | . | CSGQRDTQYF | TGCAGCGGGCAGCGAGATACGCAGTATTTT
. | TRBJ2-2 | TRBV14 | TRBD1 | CASSQAPGQAWTGELFF | TGTGCCAGCAGCCAAGCACCGGGACAGGCGTGGACCGGGGAGCTGTTTTTT